The next 11 T cell receptor beta chains were all read from a single sample in a study of a mutant IDH1 vaccine in newly diagnosed glioma. This table comes from immunoSEQ multiplex PCR, and its TCRdb copy is limited to in-frame clones, with some not included. The sample has about 96,000 clones, around 80% seen once. Indicated time point: baseline, week 1 (first vaccination visit). Treatment described: pre-vaccination baseline after standard-of-care therapy. The source was PBMCs, collected from a glioma patient treated with radiotherapy, temozolomide or both. The source of these receptors is a man aged 40-55 years with glioma.

The chain combines TRBV4-2 with TRBJ2-2, with 12 bases lining up with TRBD2. CDR3 length equals 15 residues. After removal of 5 bases from V and 7 bases from J, the junction contained 5 bases not matched to a gene. CDR1 LGHNA and CDR2 YNFKEQ come from the germline V gene. CDR3 sequence (DNA): TGTGCCAGCAGCGCGCTAGCGGGGGGGAGCGGGGAGCTGTTTTTT. This sequence encodes CASSALAGGSGELFF.

The chain links TRBV6-5 to TRBJ2-3; D is unresolved. The CDR3 runs to 14 residues. CDR1 MNHEY and CDR2 SVGAGI come from the germline V gene. Trimming pared 0 bases from V and 3 bases from J, leaving 7 bases between. The CDR3 loop reads CASSYSDGTDTQYF. DNA for the CDR3: TGTGCCAGCAGTTACTCGGACGGGACAGATACGCAGTATTTT.

V usage is TRBV7-8 and J usage is TRBJ2-2; D is possibly TRBD1 (5 bases). CDR1 SGHVS and CDR2 FQNEAQ come from the germline V gene. The V end was cut by 5 bases, the J end by 3 bases, with 10 bases between. The CDR3 contains 14 residues. The CDR3 spells CASSPGPYTGELFF. The CDR3 region has the DNA TGTGCCAGCAGCCCAGGGCCGTACACCGGGGAGCTGTTTTTT.

This clone appeared a single time. V and J are TRBV25-1 and TRBJ2-3; 7 bases match TRBD2. Trimming took 7 bases from V and 3 from J; bases not matched to a gene: 4. The CDR3 contains 13 residues. Per germline, CDR1 MGHDK and CDR2 SYGVNS. CDR3 loop: CASTLGGTDTQYF. In DNA form, the CDR3 reads TGTGCCAGCACCTTGGGGGGGACAGATACGCAGTATTTT.

V usage is TRBV11-2 and J usage is TRBJ2-5, with D unclear. The germline CDR1 and CDR2 sequences are SGHAT and FQNNGV. V was cut by 8 bases and J by 5 bases, with 9 bases left in between. This CDR3 is built from 11 residues. CDR3 loop: CASRVGETQYF. The CDR3 DNA sequence: TGTGCCAGCCGAGTGGGGGAGACCCAGTACTTC.

Ten or more counts support this clone. The gene calls are TRBV7-2 and TRBJ1-6; D unresolved. This CDR3 spans 13 amino acids. V lost 2 bases and J 6 bases, leaving 5 bases between the germline ends. Looked up from germline, CDR1 is SGHTA and CDR2 is FQGNSA. The CDR3 here is CASSLRSNSPLHF. DNA for the CDR3: TGTGCCAGCAGCTTACGCAGTAATTCACCCCTCCACTTT.

This clone has just one count. This rearrangement joins TRBV11-2 to TRBJ1-4; 11 positions agree with TRBD1. Germline CDR1 and CDR2: SGHAT and FQNNGV. This CDR3 spans 15 amino acids. V dropped 0 bases and J dropped 7; count of bases not matched to a gene: 1. CDR3 DNA: TGTGCCAGCAGCTTAGAGGGGACAGGGGGTGAAAAACTGTTTTTT. Translated, it gives CASSLEGTGGEKLFF.

V is TRBV6-1 and J is TRBJ1-2, with D unclear. This CDR3 has 12 amino acids. V lost 10 bases to trimming and J lost 4 bases, with 13 bases between them. Germline V gene data show CDR1 as MNHNS and CDR2 as SASEGT. CDR3 sequence (DNA): TGTGCCACCGCAACGGGCAGCTATGGCTACACCTTC. Residues: CATATGSYGYTF.

This chain joins TRBV30 and TRBJ1-4; D unresolved. Germline V gene lookup returns CDR1 GTSNPN and CDR2 SVGIG (reference sequence). V gave up 5 bases and J gave up 5 bases, with 18 bases separating them. This CDR3 contains 15 residues. The CDR3 loop is CAWSWSTGLNEKLFF. The CDR3 bases are TGTGCCTGGTCCTGGAGCACGGGCCTCAATGAAAAACTGTTTTTT.

This chain uses TRBV28 with TRBJ1-3; no reliable D call. This CDR3 contains 14 residues. Trimming removed 8 bases from V and 0 bases from J, with 11 bases in between. Germline V gene data show CDR1 as MDHEN and CDR2 as SYDVKM. The CDR3 is CASVAVHSGNTIYF. For the CDR3, the DNA is TGTGCCAGCGTAGCAGTACACTCTGGAAACACCATATATTTT.

This sequence joins TRBV30 and TRBJ2-7; TRBD1 aligns across 9 bases. J gave up 2 bases and V 7 bases, and 3 bases lay outside the gene matches. From germline, CDR1 is GTSNPN and CDR2 SVGIG (reference sequence). The length of the CDR3 is 12 residues. The CDR3 DNA sequence: TGTGCCTCCGGGACAGGGCCCTACGAGCAGTACTTC. Encoded protein: CASGTGPYEQYF.